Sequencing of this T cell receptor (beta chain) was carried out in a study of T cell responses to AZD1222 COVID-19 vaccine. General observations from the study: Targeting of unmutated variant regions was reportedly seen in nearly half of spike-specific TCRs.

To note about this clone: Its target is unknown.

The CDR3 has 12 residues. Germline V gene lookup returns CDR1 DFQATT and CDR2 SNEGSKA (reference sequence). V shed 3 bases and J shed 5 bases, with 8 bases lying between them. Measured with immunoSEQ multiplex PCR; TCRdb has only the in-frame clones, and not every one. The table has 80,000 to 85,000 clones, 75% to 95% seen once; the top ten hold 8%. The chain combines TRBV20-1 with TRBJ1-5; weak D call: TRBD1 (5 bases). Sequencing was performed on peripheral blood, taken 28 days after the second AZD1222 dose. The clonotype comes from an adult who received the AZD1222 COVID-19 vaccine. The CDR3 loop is CSASDRYQPQHF. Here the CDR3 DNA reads TGCAGTGCTAGTGACAGATATCAGCCCCAGCATTTT.